This entry is about one TCR beta chain. Its cognate antigen is unknown. The CDR3 is 13 residues long. Trimming took 0 bases from V and 6 from J, leaving 10 bases between them. Germline V lookup: CDR1 SGHNT, CDR2 YYREEE (reference sequence). The study ran its PCR with 60 Vbeta and 13 Jbeta primers. Assay used: immunoSEQ multiplex PCR; TCRdb lists only in-frame clones, some missing. This table has roughly 100,000 clones, over 60% appearing once. The data were taken from a study of cytomegalovirus exposure and HLA in healthy donors. Study-wide points: TCR beta chain V- and J-gene trimming was linked, in a later analysis, to a missense variant in DCLRE1C.

Donors counted as nominally healthy when sampled, yet unrecorded immune exposures were likely. Sequenced sample: PBMCs. The chain combines TRBV5-4 with TRBJ2-7; D is perhaps TRBD1 (6 bases). This clonotype originated in a male donor in good health and CMV-seropositive. CDR3: CASSLVTGREQYF. The CDR3, as DNA: TGTGCCAGCAGCTTGGTAACAGGGCGCGAGCAGTACTTC.